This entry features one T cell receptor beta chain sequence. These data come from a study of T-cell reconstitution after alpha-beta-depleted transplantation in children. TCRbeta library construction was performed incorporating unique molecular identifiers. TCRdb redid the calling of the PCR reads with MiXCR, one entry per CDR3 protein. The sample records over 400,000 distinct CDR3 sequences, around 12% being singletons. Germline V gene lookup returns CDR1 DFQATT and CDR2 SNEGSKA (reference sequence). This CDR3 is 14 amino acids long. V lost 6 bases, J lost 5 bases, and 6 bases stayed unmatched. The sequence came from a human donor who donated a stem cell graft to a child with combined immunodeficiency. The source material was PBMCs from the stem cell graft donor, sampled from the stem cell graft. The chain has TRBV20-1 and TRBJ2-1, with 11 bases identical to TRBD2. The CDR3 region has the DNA TGCAGTGCGGAACTAGCGGGAGCGAACAATGAGCAGTTCTTC. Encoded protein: CSAELAGANNEQFF.